This T cell receptor (beta chain) is drawn from a study of blood T cells in healthy people across ages. Regarding the study as a whole: Long-lived and aged donors differed, with more naive CD4+ cells and higher diversity in the long-lived.

Every sample had a minimum of 6 million PBMCs isolated. Unmatched junction bases numbered 11, after V lost 0 bases and J lost 8 bases. The germline CDR1 and CDR2 sequences are MGHDK and SYGVNS. This CDR3 has 17 amino acids. Concerning this clonotype itself: Its antigen is not identified.

Through a sample-barcoded 5' primer and a J-beta primer mix, a second PCR was run for roughly 7 to 11 cycles. With 12 random nucleotides, a template-switch adaptor tagged each individual cDNA molecule. MiXCR, applied by TCRdb to the 5' RACE reads, yields one record per CDR3 protein. The sample comprises under 1,000,000 distinct CDR3 sequences, about 46% of which are singletons, and about a sixth rests with the top ten. This rearrangement joins TRBV25-1 to TRBJ2-1, with 9 bases that match TRBD2. The sequencing input was blood. This sequence originates from a man older than 75 in good health. CDR3 in amino acids: CASSEYRRVAGADEQFF. The CDR3 coding sequence is TGTGCCAGCAGTGAATACCGGCGGGTAGCGGGAGCGGATGAGCAGTTCTTC.